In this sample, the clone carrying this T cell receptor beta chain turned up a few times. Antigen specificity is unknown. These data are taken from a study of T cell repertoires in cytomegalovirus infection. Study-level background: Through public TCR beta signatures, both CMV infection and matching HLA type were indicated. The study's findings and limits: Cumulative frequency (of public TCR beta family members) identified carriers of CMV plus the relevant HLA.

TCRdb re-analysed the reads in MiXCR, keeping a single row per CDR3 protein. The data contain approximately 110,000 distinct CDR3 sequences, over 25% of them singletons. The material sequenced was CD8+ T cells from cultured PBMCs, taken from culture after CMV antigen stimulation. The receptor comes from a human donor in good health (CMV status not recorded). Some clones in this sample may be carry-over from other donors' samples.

CDR3 in DNA: TGTGCCAGCAGACGGACTAGCTTATACACAGATACGCAGTATTTT. Translated: CASRRTSLYTDTQYF. The rearrangement joins TRBV6-5 to TRBJ2-3; 8 bases are a match to TRBD2. Germline V lookup: CDR1 MNHEY, CDR2 SVGAGI. Germline trimming cut 6 bases from V and 2 bases from J; bases unmatched to any gene: 7. The CDR3 consists of 15 residues.